This TCR beta chain was sequenced in a study of blood T cell repertoires in COVID-19. Study in general: Samples came from the United States, Italy and Spain, spanning acute and convalescent COVID-19.

TCRdb's table, derived via immunoSEQ multiplex PCR, lists solely in-frame clones and lacks some. Among hundreds of thousands of clones listed, 87% were seen once. Germline V CDR1 and CDR2: LGHDT, YNNKEL (reference sequence). With V trimmed by 4 bases and J by 3 bases, 4 bases remained unmatched. The CDR3 contains 16 residues. All enrollees were roughly 18 to 95 years old and from some 24 US areas. Researchers sorted participants into cohorts using their self-reported clinical history. Among Cohort 3 donors, those recovered had two negative PCRs, clearance, or symptom resolution. This TCR was recovered from a woman between 40 and 55 years old who had recovered from COVID-19. The rearrangement uses TRBV3-1 (or the pseudogene TRBV3-2) and TRBJ2-2, with 11 bases aligning to TRBD2. Specimen: PBMCs or T cells enriched from blood (not recorded which). The CDR3 DNA is TGTGCCAGCAGCCCTCGACTAGCGGGATACACCGGGGAGCTGTTTTTT. This codes for CASSPRLAGYTGELFF.